Detailed here is one TCR beta chain. Its antigen is not identified. The V gene lost 5 bases and the J gene lost 1 base, with 8 bases spanning the gap. This CDR3 is built from 13 residues. CDR1 is SGHTA, CDR2 FQGTGA, per germline. The data stem from a study of graft-versus-host responses after intestinal transplantation. Study-level background: Recipients across the board were started on anti-thymocyte globulin induction, then kept on tacrolimus and steroids for around three years.

Produced via immunoSEQ multiplex PCR; TCRdb's table is partial and in-frame only. The sample lists over 90,000 clones, roughly 91% occurring once. Study-wide results and caveats: The presence of high graft-versus-host to host-versus-graft clonal ratios in allografts characterized patients with graft-donor T cell macrochimerism. GvH clones detected in recipient marrow included some appearing first in ileum or blood.

The V and J genes are TRBV7-3 and TRBJ2-5; no reliable D call. The sequences come from unstimulated CD4+ T cells sorted from spleen or lymph node cells, collected before transplant. The sequence derives from a human donor who was the organ donor for an intestinal transplant. The CDR3 nucleotides read TGTGCCAGCAGCCCCGGGTCCCAAGAGACCCAGTACTTC. Its protein product is CASSPGSQETQYF.